These 24 T cell receptor beta chains were all obtained from the same sample, sequenced in a study of blood T cell repertoires in COVID-19. Produced via immunoSEQ multiplex PCR; TCRdb's table is partial and in-frame only. The sample consists of 250,000 to 300,000 clones, 81% of them appearing once. Sequenced material: peripheral blood. Source of these receptors: a woman aged 55-70 years with active or convalescent COVID-19.

This sequence joins TRBV21-1 and TRBJ2-2; the table's D call of TRBD1 was not tested on the DNA. TRBV21-1 is a pseudogene locus. The CDR3 sequence is 17 residues long. CDR3 sequence reads: CASSTGQGALNTGELFF. CDR3 sequence (DNA): TGTGCCAGCAGCACAGGACAGGGGGCCCTTAACACCGGGGAGCTGTTTTTT.

This clone came up many times. V gene TRBV28 combines with J gene TRBJ2-2, with D perhaps matching TRBD1 (6 bases). Germline V CDR1 and CDR2: MDHEN, SYDVKM. This CDR3 contains 17 residues. Trimming removed 5 bases at V and 7 bases at J, with 23 bases between. The CDR3 nucleotides read TGTGCCAGCAGTCCAGGGGAAGGAGGTCGATTAGGCGGGGAGCTGTTTTTT. Translating it yields CASSPGEGGRLGGELFF.

CDR3 sequence: CASSLRAGVSPYEQYF. The CDR3 nucleotides are TGTGCCAGCAGCTTAAGGGCGGGTGTTTCCCCCTACGAGCAGTACTTC. This rearrangement joins TRBV27 to TRBJ2-7; possible D gene TRBD2, 5 bases. Germline loops: CDR1 MNHEY, CDR2 SMNVEV (reference sequence). The CDR3 contains 16 residues. V lost 6 bases and J lost 2, with 20 bases in between.

The V gene is TRBV5-1, the J gene TRBJ2-1, with D perhaps TRBD1 (6 bases). The germline V gene has CDR1 SGHRS and CDR2 YFSETQ. V was shortened by 4 bases and J by 2 bases, with 16 bases between the two germline ends. This CDR3 comprises 16 residues. The DNA for the CDR3 is TGCGCCAGCAGCCCGTGGTCAGGGGACACCTACAATGAGCAGTTCTTC. Protein: CASSPWSGDTYNEQFF.

The rearrangement uses TRBV19 and TRBJ2-1; 11 bases fit TRBD1. The CDR3 runs to 13 residues. V was clipped by 3 bases and J by 9 bases; unmatched bases: 1. The germline V gene encodes CDR1 LNHDA and CDR2 SQIVND (reference sequence). In DNA, the CDR3 is TGTGCCAGTAGTATGGGACAGGGGGGTGAGCAGTTCTTC. This encodes CASSMGQGGEQFF.

The rearrangement uses TRBV18 and TRBJ2-3; 9 positions match TRBD1. Germline V gene data show CDR1 as KGHSH and CDR2 as LQKENI. This CDR3 has 20 residues. The V and J ends lost 3 bases and 2 bases, in that order; junction bases with no gene match: 18. The CDR3 DNA follows: TGTGCCAGCTCACCCACGGGGCGTCTACAGGGGGCCGGGGTCACAGATACGCAGTATTTT. It yields the protein CASSPTGRLQGAGVTDTQYF.

V usage is TRBV29-1 and J usage is TRBJ2-3; unclear D gene. There are 12 residues in the CDR3. Trimming removed 6 bases from V and 6 bases from J, with 13 bases in between. Looked up from germline, CDR1 is SQVTM and CDR2 is ANQGSEA. DNA for the CDR3: TGCAGCGTACGCTTAAGAGAGGATACGCAGTATTTT. It encodes CSVRLREDTQYF.

V and J are TRBV9 and TRBJ2-1, with D possibly TRBD2 on 6 matching bases. Germline lookup yields CDR1 SGDLS and CDR2 YYNGEE. The ends were cut back, 4 bases at V and 10 bases at J, with 12 bases in the middle. There are 12 residues in the CDR3. CDR3 amino acids: CASSQTSSEQFF. CDR3 bases: TGTGCCAGCAGCCAAACTAGCTCCGAGCAGTTCTTC.

The genes are TRBV2 and TRBJ1-2; D possibly corresponds to TRBD1 (6 bases). This CDR3 is 15 amino acids long. CDR1 is SNHLY, CDR2 FYNNEI, per germline. Trimming left V 5 bases short and J 4 bases short, with 17 bases between. In DNA form, the CDR3 reads TGTGCCAGCAGTCCTCTATCCGGGACAACCTATGGCTACACCTTC. Translation gives CASSPLSGTTYGYTF.

This clone has ten or more counts. The rearrangement uses TRBV7-2 and TRBJ1-6, with TRBD1 as a possible D gene (6 bases). V was clipped by 6 bases and J by 5 bases, with 17 bases between them. The CDR3 totals 16 residues. The germline gives CDR1 SGHTA, CDR2 FQGNSA. CDR3 DNA sequence: TGTGCCAGCAGAACCCTGGGGGGGGGCAATAATTCACCCCTCCACTTT. This translates into CASRTLGGGNNSPLHF.

In DNA form, the CDR3 reads TGCAGCGTTGATGGGACTAGCGGGGGGGCATTCTACAATGAGCAGTTCTTC. It yields the protein CSVDGTSGGAFYNEQFF. The V gene is TRBV29-1, the J gene TRBJ2-1; 16 bases align to TRBD2. In germline, CDR1 is SQVTM, CDR2 ANQGSEA. V shed 3 bases and J 3 bases; nucleotides not matched to a gene: 5. The CDR3 spans 17 residues.

The chain combines TRBV28 with TRBJ1-1; 7 nucleotides match TRBD1. Germline-derived CDR1 and CDR2 are MDHEN and SYDVKM. CDR3 size: 13 residues. V lost 3 bases and J lost 3; bases outside the gene matches: 1. In DNA, the CDR3 is TGTGCCAGCAGTTTCGGACAGGACACTGAAGCTTTCTTT. Amino acid sequence: CASSFGQDTEAFF.

The chain joins TRBV9 to TRBJ2-5; possible D gene TRBD1, 5 bases. The CDR3 consists of 15 residues. CDR1 is SGDLS, CDR2 YYNGEE, per germline. V was pared by 0 bases and J by 1 base, with 10 bases between. Here the CDR3 DNA reads TGTGCCAGCAGCGTAGCCCCCAGGGCCCAAGAGACCCAGTACTTC. Translating it yields CASSVAPRAQETQYF. Based on the CDR3 plus reference TRBV9 and TRBJ2-5, the full variable domain is DSGVTQTPKHLITATGQRVTLRCSPRSGDLSVYWYQQSLDQGLQFLIQYYNGEERAKGNILERFSAQQFPDLHSELNLSSLELGDSALYFCASSVAPRAQETQYFGPGTRLLVL.

This sequence joins TRBV11-3 and TRBJ1-1; 7 nucleotides line up with TRBD1. Germline V gene data show CDR1 as SGHNT and CDR2 as YENEEA. V gave up 4 bases and J gave up 5 bases; unmatched junction bases: 4. The CDR3 sequence is 13 residues long. CDR3 loop: CASSSSGGTEAFF. CDR3 DNA: TGTGCCAGCAGCTCCTCAGGGGGGACTGAAGCTTTCTTT.

The chain employs TRBV27 and TRBJ1-3; D possibly corresponds to TRBD1 (5 bases). V lost 6 bases and J 1 base, leaving 10 bases between the germline ends. The germline V gene encodes CDR1 MNHEY and CDR2 SMNVEV (reference sequence). The CDR3 is 14 amino acids. This CDR3 reads CASSTGGSGNTIYF. The CDR3 bases are TGTGCCAGCAGCACCGGGGGATCTGGAAACACCATATATTTT.

This clone is labeled medium-sized. The CDR3 region has the DNA TGTGCCAGCAGTTCCGGGACTAGCGGGTCCGAGCAGTACTTC. It encodes CASSSGTSGSEQYF. The V call is TRBV9, the J call TRBJ2-7; 12 positions match TRBD2. From germline, CDR1 is SGDLS and CDR2 YYNGEE. The V and J ends lost 5 bases and 6 bases, in that order; junction bases with no gene match: 6. This CDR3 region has 14 residues.

V and J are TRBV6-5 and TRBJ1-1; no clear D gene. Germline assignment: CDR1 MNHEY and CDR2 SVGAGI. The ends were cut back, 6 bases at V and 1 base at J, with 9 bases in the middle. CDR3 length: 13 amino acids. CDR3: CASRSTANTEAFF. In DNA, the CDR3 is TGTGCCAGCAGATCAACAGCGAACACTGAAGCTTTCTTT.

The gene calls are TRBV6-5 and TRBJ2-7, with 8 bases lining up with TRBD2. V gave up 7 bases and J gave up 2 bases; unmatched junction bases: 4. Germline CDR1 MNHEY, CDR2 SVGAGI. The CDR3 covers 13 residues. CDR3 sequence (DNA): TGTGCCAGCAAGCGGGGGCCCACCTACGAGCAGTACTTC. Amino acid sequence: CASKRGPTYEQYF.

The genes are TRBV7-3 and TRBJ2-3; D is possibly TRBD2 (6 bases). V dropped 10 bases and J dropped 4 bases, with 24 bases sitting between them. The germline V gene has CDR1 SGHTA and CDR2 FQGTGA. This CDR3 region has 16 residues. The DNA for the CDR3 is TGTGCCACCGAGATTGGCGGGCCAACGGGAGCAGATACGCAGTATTTT. Residues: CATEIGGPTGADTQYF.

The V and J genes are TRBV4-3 and TRBJ1-5; 8 bases are shared with TRBD1. The germline CDR1 and CDR2 sequences are LGHNA and YSLEER. This CDR3 has 15 residues. The junction had 4 bases not matched to a gene; V was cut back by 0 bases and J by 6 bases. In DNA form, the CDR3 reads TGCGCCAGCAGCCAAGACAGACAGGGGAGTCAGCCCCAGCATTTT. It codes for CASSQDRQGSQPQHF.

The chain links TRBV19 to TRBJ1-2; 9 nucleotides match TRBD1. The junction had 15 bases not matched to a gene; V was cut back by 4 bases and J by 3 bases. The germline CDR1 and CDR2 sequences are LNHDA and SQIVND (reference sequence). The CDR3 has 18 amino acids. The CDR3 is CASSTPGQGYRVDYGYTF. CDR3 DNA: TGTGCCAGTAGTACACCGGGACAGGGTTATCGCGTCGACTATGGCTACACCTTC.

V gene TRBV7-2 combines with J gene TRBJ2-1; D may be TRBD2 (5 bases). The CDR3 contains 16 residues. Germline V gene data show CDR1 as SGHTA and CDR2 as FQGNSA. V lost 2 bases and J 0 bases, leaving 11 bases between the germline ends. DNA of the CDR3: TGTGCCAGCAGCTTATTAGCGACGAGCTCCTACAATGAGCAGTTCTTC. Amino acids: CASSLLATSSYNEQFF.

The rearrangement uses TRBV29-1 and TRBJ2-7; 10 nucleotides agree with TRBD1. The V segment lost 6 bases and the J segment 3 bases; nucleotides outside the gene matches: 8. The V gene's germline CDR1 is SQVTM and CDR2 ANQGSEA. The CDR3 runs 14 residues. CDR3 protein: CSVVPGTGVYEQYF. The CDR3 DNA reads as TGCAGCGTGGTCCCCGGGACAGGGGTCTACGAGCAGTACTTC.

The V gene is TRBV27, the J gene TRBJ2-7; 7 bases are shared with TRBD1. With V trimmed by 8 bases and J by 3 bases, 4 bases remained unmatched. The CDR3 contains 12 residues. Per germline, CDR1 MNHEY and CDR2 SMNVEV (reference sequence). CDR3 sequence (DNA): TGTGCCAGCTCTCAGGGGGACTACGAGCAGTACTTC. It encodes CASSQGDYEQYF.